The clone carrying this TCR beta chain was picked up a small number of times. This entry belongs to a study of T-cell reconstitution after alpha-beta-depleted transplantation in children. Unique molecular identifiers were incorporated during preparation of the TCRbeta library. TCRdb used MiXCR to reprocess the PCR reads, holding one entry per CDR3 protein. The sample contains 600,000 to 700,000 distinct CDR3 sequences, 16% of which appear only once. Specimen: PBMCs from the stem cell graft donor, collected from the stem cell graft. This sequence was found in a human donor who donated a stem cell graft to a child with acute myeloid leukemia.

The CDR3 sequence is CASSLARGTYGYTF. CDR3 sequence (DNA): TGTGCCAGCAGCTTAGCACGAGGGACCTATGGCTACACCTTC. This rearrangement joins TRBV7-2 to TRBJ1-2; D may be TRBD1 (5 bases). CDR1 and CDR2 from the germline V gene are SGHTA and FQGNSA. Trimming removed 0 bases at V and 4 bases at J, with 9 bases between. The CDR3 runs to 14 residues.